This is a list of T cell receptor beta chains from one sample in a study of control samples from healthy donors and cancer patients. Libraries were prepared by immunoSEQ multiplex PCR; TCRdb keeps only in-frame clonotypes and omits some of them. The sample holds 90,000 or so clones, roughly 91% seen once. Source material: blood. The receptors here all came from an older woman in good health. Each CDR3 is given with its conserved first and last residue. The order of the fields is clone size, V gene, D gene, J gene, CDR3 protein, CDR3 DNA. D genes are given only for firm matches. Part of the rows lack a size; the others show once, few, many or a class for expanded clones.

NA	TRBV28	TRBD1	TRBJ1-4	CASSLPGQNNEKLFF	TGTGCCAGCAGTTTGCCGGGACAGAATAATGAAAAACTGTTTTTT
NA	TRBV5-1	NA	TRBJ1-1	CASSLAGIQMNTEAFF	TGCGCCAGCAGCTTGGCTGGGATACAAATGAACACTGAAGCTTTCTTT
NA	TRBV12-3/TRBV12-4	NA	TRBJ1-1	CASSLNKDTEAFF	TGTGCCAGCAGTTTAAATAAGGACACTGAAGCTTTCTTT
NA	TRBV5-1	TRBD2	TRBJ2-3	CASSLTSGAGDTQYF	TGCGCCAGCAGCTTGACTAGCGGGGCGGGAGATACGCAGTATTTT
NA	TRBV28	NA	TRBJ1-5	CASRLDTNQPQHF	TGTGCCAGCAGGCTGGACACGAATCAGCCCCAGCATTTT
NA	TRBV15	NA	TRBJ2-7	CATSRVDQGGYEQYF	TGTGCCACCAGCAGAGTTGATCAGGGAGGCTACGAGCAGTACTTC
few	TRBV5-1	NA	TRBJ1-2	CASSLAYRTYWGYTF	TGCGCCAGCAGCTTGGCTTACCGGACTTACTGGGGCTACACCTTC
NA	TRBV14	NA	TRBJ2-6	CASSRNVGQGKSPGANVLTF	TGTGCCAGCAGCCGCAACGTGGGGCAGGGAAAATCTCCTGGGGCCAACGTCCTGACTTTC
few	TRBV19	TRBD1	TRBJ1-1	CASSAGQLSEAFF	TGTGCCAGTAGTGCGGGACAGTTATCTGAAGCTTTCTTT
NA	TRBV5-5	NA	TRBJ1-4	CASRTNRDSNEKLFF	TGTGCCAGCAGGACCAACAGGGATTCTAATGAAAAACTGTTTTTT